The clone carrying this T cell receptor (beta chain) was picked up one time. The source of the sample is a study of blood T cell repertoires in COVID-19. Across the study: T cells, B-cell-depleted T cells, or PBMCs supplied cDNA or gDNA.

Clinical history as reported by participants underpinned cohort assignment. In the authors' workflow: Reference gene primer amplification gave nucleated cell count estimates. The table came from immunoSEQ multiplex PCR; TCRdb's copy has only in-frame clones and leaves some out. That table is the source of V, J and clone size, and D and trimming were worked out from the DNA. The data show some 250,000 clones, approximately 90% seen once. Germline CDR1 reads ENHRY; CDR2 reads SYGVKD. V was pared by 2 bases and J by 5 bases, with 21 bases of the junction left unmatched. CDR3 size: 22 residues. This clonotype was obtained from a woman aged 40 to 50 with acute COVID-19. This chain joins TRBV10-3 and TRBJ2-1; 13 nucleotides align to TRBD2. The sequenced sample consisted of PBMCs or T cells enriched from blood (not recorded which). The CDR3 spells CAISEPGFALAGGSALNNEQFF. CDR3 coding DNA: TGTGCCATCAGTGAGCCGGGGTTCGCACTAGCGGGGGGGTCCGCCCTCAACAATGAGCAGTTCTTC.